This T cell receptor (beta chain) was recovered during a study of control samples from healthy donors and cancer patients. The table came from immunoSEQ multiplex PCR; TCRdb's copy has only in-frame clones and leaves some out. Of just over 150,000 clones listed, approximately 90% are singletons. The germline gives CDR1 SGHNT, CDR2 YYREEE (reference sequence). With V trimmed by 1 base and J by 4 bases, 5 bases remained unmatched. This CDR3 contains 17 residues. Source material: blood. The V call is TRBV5-4, the J call TRBJ2-2; 12 bases agree with TRBD2. This receptor was obtained from a man aged 25-45 years in good health. CDR3 in amino acids: CASSLLAGGRGTGELFF. The CDR3, as DNA: TGTGCCAGCAGCTTGCTAGCGGGAGGGAGGGGCACCGGGGAGCTGTTTTTT. Complete variable domain (other parts from reference TRBV5-4 and TRBJ2-2): ETGVTQSPTHLIKTRGQQVTLRCSSQSGHNTVSWYQQALGQGPQFIFQYYREEENGRGNFPPRFSGLQFPNYSSELNVNALELDDSALYLCASSLLAGGRGTGELFFGEGSRLTVL.